The 23 T cell receptor beta chains below all came from one sample that was sequenced in a study of multiple sclerosis patients with progressive multifocal leukoencephalopathy (dated by TCRdb to about 2019). The library was built by means of the immunoSEQ multiplex PCR assay. TCRdb re-hosts the immuneACCESS table, in-frame sequences only. Its copies lack some clones; in the studies checked, an unresolved V gene accounts for under half of them, and the cause for the rest is not known. The sample records over 25,000 clones, roughly 90% of which are singletons. About 1.6% of the sample is held by the ten biggest clonotypes. The meaning of the sample's time point label: more than five months of natalizumab therapy. Interpreted using the paper, the treatment or condition label stands for: on natalizumab therapy at sampling. Specimen: PBMCs, collected from a patient treated with natalizumab. These receptors came from a human donor with multiple sclerosis.

This rearrangement joins TRBV10-1 to TRBJ1-3, with a possible D match to TRBD1 (5 bases). The germline V gene has CDR1 WNHNN and CDR2 SYGVQD (reference sequence). The ends were cut back, 3 bases at V and 0 bases at J, with 12 bases in the middle. This CDR3 comprises 16 residues. The CDR3 DNA reads TGCGCCAGCAGTGATTCACCGGGACCCTCTGGAAACACCATATATTTT. Encoded protein: CASSDSPGPSGNTIYF.

The rearrangement uses TRBV5-4 and TRBJ2-3; D gene uncertain. The CDR3 consists of 15 residues. Germline values: CDR1 SGHNT, CDR2 YYREEE (reference sequence). V dropped 2 bases and J dropped 2 bases, with 12 bases sitting between them. The CDR3 reads CASSFTPEYTDTQYF. The DNA for the CDR3 is TGTGCCAGCAGCTTTACACCGGAATACACAGATACGCAGTATTTT.

The chain has TRBV4-1 and TRBJ2-5, with D possibly being TRBD1 (6 bases). The CDR3 loop spans 14 amino acids. CDR1 is MGHRA and CDR2 is YSYEKL in the germline V gene. Trimming removed 0 bases from V and 5 bases from J, with 10 bases in between. As DNA, the CDR3 is TGCGCCAGCAGCCAAGATTCAGGGGTGGAGACCCAGTACTTC. Translated, it gives CASSQDSGVETQYF.

V gene TRBV30 combines with J gene TRBJ1-2, with D perhaps TRBD1 (5 bases). The CDR3 is 12 amino acids. Germline CDR1 reads GTSNPN; CDR2 reads SVGIG (reference sequence). V lost 5 bases, J lost 7 bases, and 14 bases lay in between. The CDR3 region is CAWGAGAGGYTF. The DNA for the CDR3 is TGTGCCTGGGGGGCGGGAGCAGGTGGCTACACCTTC.

This chain connects TRBV7-2 to TRBJ2-5; D gene ambiguous. Germline CDR1 and CDR2: SGHTA and FQGNSA. This CDR3 contains 13 residues. The V end was cut by 6 bases, the J end by 5 bases, with 13 bases between. CDR3 DNA: TGTGCCAGCAGTCTCGGACCTGGGGAGACCCAGTACTTC. Protein sequence: CASSLGPGETQYF.

The chain recombines TRBV2 with TRBJ1-5; possible D gene TRBD1, 6 bases. Germline lookup yields CDR1 SNHLY and CDR2 FYNNEI. The CDR3 covers 14 residues. Trimming took 3 bases from V and 1 from J, leaving 7 bases between them. In DNA form, the CDR3 reads TGTGCCAGCAGTGAGACAGGAAGCAATCAGCCCCAGCATTTT. The encoded protein is CASSETGSNQPQHF.

This sequence joins TRBV18 and TRBJ1-2; 7 bases fit TRBD1. From germline, CDR1 is KGHSH and CDR2 LQKENI. This CDR3 has 14 amino acids. V lost 2 bases and J lost 4; bases outside the gene matches: 4. The CDR3 DNA reads TGTGCCAGCTCACCAAGCCGGGACAGCTATGGCTACACCTTC. It translates to CASSPSRDSYGYTF.

This chain joins TRBV6-5 and TRBJ1-1; 9 bases line up with TRBD1. Germline CDR1 is MNHEY and CDR2 is SVGAGI. The CDR3 has 14 residues. V shed 6 bases, J shed 3 bases, and the junction held 5 bases outside the gene matches. CDR3 in amino acids: CASRGTGRYTEAFF. CDR3 coding DNA: TGTGCCAGCAGGGGGACAGGGCGATACACTGAAGCTTTCTTT.

The gene calls are TRBV7-6 and TRBJ2-1; tentative D call: TRBD1 (6 bases). This CDR3 region has 16 residues. Trimming shortened V by 4 bases and J by 0 bases, and 13 bases separated the two germline ends. Looked up from germline, CDR1 is SGHVS and CDR2 is FNYEAQ. CDR3 residues: CASSSGTGSSYNEQFF. CDR3 sequence (DNA): TGTGCCAGCAGCTCAGGCACAGGGAGCTCCTACAATGAGCAGTTCTTC.

CDR3 DNA sequence: TGTGCCAGCAGCTTATCTGGTCAAGTTGGGGAGCTGTTTTTT. Amino acids: CASSLSGQVGELFF. The chain links TRBV11-3 to TRBJ2-2; no clear D gene. The CDR3 runs 14 residues. V was cut by 2 bases and J by 8 bases, with 12 bases left in between. CDR1 is SGHNT, CDR2 YENEEA, per germline.

The chain joins TRBV4-1 to TRBJ1-5; a possible D gene is TRBD1 (5 bases). V was pared by 8 bases and J by 3 bases, with 17 bases between. The CDR3 contains 15 residues. CDR1 MGHRA and CDR2 YSYEKL come from the germline V gene. The CDR3 sequence: CASGPGPNFNQPQHF. CDR3 DNA: TGCGCCAGCGGTCCGGGACCGAACTTCAATCAGCCCCAGCATTTT.

The chain has TRBV14 and TRBJ2-7; D is undetermined. V was clipped by 2 bases and J by 5 bases, with 4 bases between them. The CDR3 loop spans 11 amino acids. Germline values: CDR1 SGHDN, CDR2 FVKESK. The chain's CDR3 is CASSQPHEQYF. CDR3 DNA sequence: TGTGCCAGCAGCCAACCCCACGAGCAGTACTTC.

The V and J genes are TRBV6-1 and TRBJ2-5, with D perhaps matching TRBD2 (5 bases). V was clipped by 5 bases and J by 6 bases, with 19 bases between them. Germline loops: CDR1 MNHNS, CDR2 SASEGT. CDR3 size: 15 residues. CDR3 sequence (DNA): TGTGCCAGCAGTACTACGGATATACCGGGGAAGACCCAGTACTTC. It translates to CASSTTDIPGKTQYF.

The chain has TRBV27 and TRBJ1-5; 9 bases align to TRBD1. The CDR3 covers 15 residues. Germline CDR1 is MNHEY and CDR2 is SMNVEV (reference sequence). V trimming: 0 bases; J trimming: 7 bases; junction bases outside the gene matches: 4. The CDR3 DNA is TGTGCCAGCAGTTTATCGACAGGGGGGGGCCAGCCCCAGCATTTT. This codes for CASSLSTGGGQPQHF.

This sequence joins TRBV9 and TRBJ1-4, with D perhaps matching TRBD1 (5 bases). The CDR3 runs to 17 residues. From germline, CDR1 is SGDLS and CDR2 YYNGEE. V gave up 0 bases and J gave up 7 bases, with 19 bases separating them. DNA for the CDR3: TGTGCCAGCAGCGTAGGCGACCTTATTAGGGGAAGTGAAAAACTGTTTTTT. Residues: CASSVGDLIRGSEKLFF.

V is TRBV19 and J is TRBJ1-2, with TRBD1 as a possible D gene (5 bases). V was clipped by 4 bases and J by 4 bases, with 7 bases between them. The CDR3 is 12 residues long. Germline V lookup: CDR1 LNHDA, CDR2 SQIVND (reference sequence). CDR3 coding DNA: TGTGCCAGTAGTACAGGGCCCTATGGCTACACCTTC. It yields the protein CASSTGPYGYTF.

The rearrangement links TRBV2 to TRBJ1-1; D not resolved. From germline, CDR1 is SNHLY and CDR2 FYNNEI. This CDR3 has 16 residues. With 3 bases removed from V and 7 bases from J, the gap between germline ends came to 21 bases. DNA of the CDR3: TGTGCCAGCAGTGACCCCGCCGGTGGTGCCCACAGTGAAGCTTTCTTT. Protein sequence: CASSDPAGGAHSEAFF.

The chain uses TRBV11-2 and TRBJ2-2, with a tentative D call TRBD2 (5 bases). The germline V gene has CDR1 SGHAT and CDR2 FQNNGV. This CDR3 spans 17 amino acids. Trimming removed 4 bases from V and 6 bases from J, with 21 bases in between. DNA for the CDR3: TGTGCCAGCAGCTCCTTGCCCGGTGACTACTTCCCCGGGGAGCTGTTTTTT. Protein product: CASSSLPGDYFPGELFF.

The rearrangement joins TRBV28 to TRBJ1-1; 7 bases agree with TRBD1. The CDR3 runs 13 residues. Germline V gives CDR1 MDHEN, CDR2 SYDVKM. V lost 9 bases to trimming and J lost 2 bases; unmatched junction nucleotides: 6. CDR3 DNA sequence: TGTGCCAGTGGACAGGCGCTAAACACTGAAGCTTTCTTT. Protein: CASGQALNTEAFF.

This chain uses TRBV5-1 with TRBJ1-5; maybe TRBD1 (6 bases). This CDR3 has 15 residues. Between the trimmed V and J ends, which lost 0 bases and 5 bases, there was a span of 12 bases. Germline CDR1 is SGHRS and CDR2 is YFSETQ. CDR3 amino acids: CASSLEGAGDQPQHF. As DNA, the CDR3 is TGCGCCAGCAGCTTGGAAGGTGCAGGGGATCAGCCCCAGCATTTT.

The chain links TRBV7-9 to TRBJ2-2, with no clear D. The germline V gene has CDR1 SEHNR and CDR2 FQNEAQ (reference sequence). With 1 base removed from V and 7 bases from J, the gap between germline ends came to 13 bases. The CDR3 has 15 amino acids. CDR3 in amino acids: CASSLEHFVGGELFF. As DNA, the CDR3 is TGTGCCAGCAGCTTAGAACATTTCGTCGGCGGGGAGCTGTTTTTT.

CDR3 in amino acids: CASSEAGNKIVARGEQFF. DNA of the CDR3: TGTGCCAGCAGTGAAGCGGGAAATAAAATAGTCGCCCGGGGTGAGCAGTTCTTC. This chain joins TRBV2 and TRBJ2-1; tentative D call: TRBD2 (5 bases). This CDR3 comprises 18 residues. The V end lost 0 bases, the J end lost 9 bases, and 24 bases lay between the germline ends. Germline loops: CDR1 SNHLY, CDR2 FYNNEI.

This rearrangement joins TRBV20-1 to TRBJ1-4; D is undetermined. Germline CDR1 reads DFQATT; CDR2 reads SNEGSKA (reference sequence). The CDR3 is 10 residues long. Trimming cost V 1 base and J 10 bases, with 4 bases left between them. The CDR3 region is CSARGTKLFF. For the CDR3, the DNA is TGCAGTGCTAGAGGAACAAAACTGTTTTTT.